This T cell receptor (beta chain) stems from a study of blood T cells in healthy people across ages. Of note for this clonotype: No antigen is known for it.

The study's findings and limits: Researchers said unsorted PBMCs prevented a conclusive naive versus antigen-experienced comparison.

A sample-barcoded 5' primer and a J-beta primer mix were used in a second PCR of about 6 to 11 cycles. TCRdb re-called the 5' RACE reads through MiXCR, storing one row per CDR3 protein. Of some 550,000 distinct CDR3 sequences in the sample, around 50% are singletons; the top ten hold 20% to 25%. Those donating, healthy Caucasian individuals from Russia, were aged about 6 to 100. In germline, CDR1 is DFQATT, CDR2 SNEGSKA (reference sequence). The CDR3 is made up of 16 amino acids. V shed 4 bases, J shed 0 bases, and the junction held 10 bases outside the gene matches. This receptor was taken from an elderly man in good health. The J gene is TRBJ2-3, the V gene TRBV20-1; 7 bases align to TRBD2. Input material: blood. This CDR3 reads CSATGLADLSTDTQYF. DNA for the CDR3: TGCAGTGCTACGGGGCTAGCGGACCTTAGCACAGATACGCAGTATTTT.